This TCR beta chain was captured in a study of identical twins. Study outcomes and limitations: Cross-sectional statistical analysis, not tracking of the same donors, underpinned the conclusions.

As regards this clonotype: The antigen is not known.

Trimming left V 4 bases short and J 5 bases short, with 14 bases between. This CDR3 is built from 14 residues. Germline V gene data show CDR1 as KGHSH and CDR2 as LQKENI. MiXCR, run by TCRdb on the 5' RACE reads, gives a single entry per CDR3 protein. The sample shows just over 500,000 distinct CDR3 sequences, 20% to 25% of them seen only once. The data also belong to a second study, concerning T cells expressing NK-cell markers. That study adds: Researchers report these clonotypes also headed the CD3+CD56-NKG2C+ fraction in a handful of donors.

The specimen sequenced was CD4+ T cells sorted from blood. This chain links TRBV18 with TRBJ1-1; no firm D call. The TCR comes from a woman under 30 in good health. The CDR3 reads CASSQRNSGTEAFF. The CDR3 DNA sequence: TGTGCCAGCTCACAACGAAATAGCGGGACTGAAGCTTTCTTT.